This entry lists 27 T cell receptor beta chains sequenced from one sample in a study of beta chain features in type 1 diabetes. Reverse transcription of all isolated RNA meant that expressed TCRB transcripts were sequenced. Here immunoSEQ multiplex PCR was the method, and the copy in TCRdb shows in-frame clones only, minus some. This sample yields 900,000 or so clones, of which roughly 16% are seen a single time; roughly 0.025% belongs to the top ten. The sequenced sample consisted of naive CD4+ T cells from blood. These receptors were taken from a woman between 18 and 29 years old in good health.

This clone was recorded a few times. The gene calls are TRBV14 and TRBJ2-6, with a possible D match to TRBD2 (7 bases). V was clipped by 1 base and J by 1 base, with 20 bases between them. CDR1 is SGHDN, CDR2 FVKESK, per germline. CDR3 length equals 20 residues. The CDR3 nucleotides read TGTGCCAGCAGCCAAGCCGTCGGGGGGCGCTTACTTTCTGGGGCCAACGTCCTGACTTTC. This translates into CASSQAVGGRLLSGANVLTF.

This CDR3 reads CASSYKGGGTVQETQYF. Here the CDR3 DNA reads TGTGCCAGCAGTTATAAGGGGGGTGGGACAGTCCAAGAGACCCAGTACTTC. The chain employs TRBV27 and TRBJ2-5; possibly TRBD1 for D (7 bases). The CDR3 runs to 17 residues. Per germline, CDR1 MNHEY and CDR2 SMNVEV (reference sequence). Trimming removed 4 bases from V and 1 base from J, with 19 bases in between.

This clone appeared a few times. This rearrangement joins TRBV10-3 to TRBJ2-7; D may correspond to TRBD1 or TRBD2 (5 bases each). Trimming cost V 3 bases and J 3 bases, with 18 bases left between them. This CDR3 spans 16 amino acids. Germline V gene sequence: CDR1 ENHRY, CDR2 SYGVKD. As DNA, the CDR3 is TGTGCCATCAGTGATTTTCCTGCCGGGGACCGCTACGAGCAGTACTTC. Its translation is CAISDFPAGDRYEQYF.

In DNA, the CDR3 is TGCGCCAGCAGGGACAGTAGCAATCAGCCCCAGCATTTT. It specifies CASRDSSNQPQHF. V usage is TRBV10-2 and J usage is TRBJ1-5, with D perhaps TRBD1 (6 bases). CDR3 length: 13 amino acids. V dropped 6 bases and J dropped 0 bases, with 6 bases sitting between them. Per the germline V gene, CDR1 is WSHSY and CDR2 is SAAADI.

This clone was counted a few times. CDR3 sequence (DNA): TGTGCCAGCAGTTTAGCAGGGACGCCTAATGAAAAACTGTTTTTT. It specifies CASSLAGTPNEKLFF. The J gene is TRBJ1-4, the V gene TRBV27; TRBD1 might be the D (5 bases). CDR3 size: 15 residues. The germline V gene has CDR1 MNHEY and CDR2 SMNVEV (reference sequence). V lost 2 bases and J lost 3, with 10 bases in between.

This chain links TRBV10-2 with TRBJ1-1; D call uncertain. V dropped 4 bases and J dropped 3 bases, with 15 bases sitting between them. This CDR3 comprises 15 residues. The germline gives CDR1 WSHSY, CDR2 SAAADI. This CDR3 reads CASSGVKTWDTEAFF. The CDR3 bases are TGCGCCAGCAGTGGTGTCAAGACGTGGGACACTGAAGCTTTCTTT.

The chain links TRBV10-3 to TRBJ2-1, with D perhaps matching TRBD2 (6 bases). The CDR3 has 15 residues. Trimming left V 3 bases short and J 4 bases short, with 13 bases between. Germline V gene lookup returns CDR1 ENHRY and CDR2 SYGVKD. The CDR3 spells CAISDSGVGYNEQFF. For the CDR3, the DNA is TGTGCCATCAGTGACTCGGGAGTAGGGTACAATGAGCAGTTCTTC.

This clone appeared many times. The rearrangement links TRBV14 to TRBJ2-7; the match to TRBD2 covers 12 bases. Trimming removed 5 bases from V and 0 bases from J; junction bases left unmatched: 5. The CDR3 is made up of 16 amino acids. Germline CDR1 and CDR2: SGHDN and FVKESK. The CDR3 reads CASSALAGGSSYEQYF. The CDR3 nucleotides are TGTGCCAGCAGCGCCCTAGCGGGAGGGAGCTCCTACGAGCAGTACTTC.

In its sample, this clone was seen a few times. J is TRBJ2-6 and V is TRBV18; the match to TRBD1 covers 10 bases. Germline CDR1 reads KGHSH; CDR2 reads LQKENI. The CDR3 loop spans 18 amino acids. Trimming removed 3 bases from V and 0 bases from J; junction bases left unmatched: 5. The CDR3 nucleotides read TGTGCCAGCTCACCCCGGGACAGGGGACTCTCTGGGGCCAACGTCCTGACTTTC. Translating it yields CASSPRDRGLSGANVLTF.

This clone was recorded a few times. V gene TRBV11-2 combines with J gene TRBJ2-7, with 7 bases lining up with TRBD2. From germline, CDR1 is SGHAT and CDR2 FQNNGV. This CDR3 comprises 14 residues. After removal of 6 bases from V and 2 bases from J, the junction contained 7 bases not matched to a gene. The CDR3 here is CASSPTSGTYEQYF. As DNA, the CDR3 is TGTGCCAGCAGTCCAACGAGCGGGACCTACGAGCAGTACTTC.

This clone was seen only a few times. CDR3 region: CASSLVGLFAYEQYF. The CDR3 DNA follows: TGCGCCAGCAGCTTGGTAGGCCTTTTTGCCTACGAGCAGTACTTC. The J gene is TRBJ2-7, the V gene TRBV5-1; D remains ambiguous. This CDR3 comprises 15 residues. Germline values: CDR1 SGHRS, CDR2 YFSETQ. Between the trimmed V and J ends, which lost 0 bases and 2 bases, there was a span of 12 bases.

A few counts support this clone. This chain uses TRBV5-4 with TRBJ2-7; 12 bases are shared with TRBD1. Unmatched junction bases numbered 9, after V lost 4 bases and J lost 7 bases. The CDR3 has 15 residues. Germline V CDR1 and CDR2: SGHNT, YYREEE (reference sequence). The CDR3 DNA reads TGTGCCAGCAGCCTACCGGGACAGGGGGCCAGGGAGCAGTACTTC. Amino acids: CASSLPGQGAREQYF.

The chain has TRBV7-9 and TRBJ2-7, with 9 bases identical to TRBD1. Trimming cost V 5 bases and J 5 bases; bases outside gene matches: 7. The CDR3 is 14 residues long. In germline, CDR1 is SEHNR, CDR2 FQNEAQ (reference sequence). In DNA, the CDR3 is TGTGCCAGCAGCCAAACAGGGGGCCTCGACGAGCAGTACTTC. Translated, it gives CASSQTGGLDEQYF.

This clone was counted only a few times. V and J are TRBV19 and TRBJ1-2; D is undetermined. Trimming took off 4 bases at V and 6 bases at J, with 12 bases between the two ends. Germline lookup yields CDR1 LNHDA and CDR2 SQIVND (reference sequence). This CDR3 contains 13 residues. The chain's CDR3 is CASSTGPRDGYTF. The DNA of the CDR3 is TGTGCCAGTAGTACTGGACCGAGGGATGGCTACACCTTC.

This clone was seen a handful of times. The same CDR3 is also encoded by other DNA sequences in this sample. This chain connects TRBV7-2 to TRBJ2-7; D unresolved. The CDR3 has 13 residues. In germline, CDR1 is SGHTA, CDR2 FQGNSA. Trimming removed 5 bases at V and 4 bases at J, with 12 bases between. As DNA, the CDR3 is TGTGCCAGCAGCAGTTCGGCAGCATACGAGCAGTACTTC. Protein: CASSSSAAYEQYF.

The chain combines TRBV12-5 with TRBJ2-5; 9 nucleotides match TRBD1. CDR1 LGHNT and CDR2 FRNRAP come from the germline V gene. V gave up 6 bases and J gave up 4 bases; unmatched junction bases: 6. The CDR3 sequence is 14 residues long. The CDR3 loop is CASGHNRGRETQYF. CDR3 sequence (DNA): TGTGCTAGTGGACATAACAGGGGGCGAGAGACCCAGTACTTC. Filled out from reference TRBV12-5 and TRBJ2-5, the complete variable domain reads DARVTQTPRHKVTEMGQEVTMRCQPILGHNTVFWYRQTMMQGLELLAYFRNRAPLDDSGMPKDRFSAEMPDATLATLKIQPSEPRDSAVYFCASGHNRGRETQYFGPGTRLLVL.

V is TRBV19 and J is TRBJ1-5; no firm D call. The ends were cut back, 6 bases at V and 6 bases at J, with 21 bases in the middle. CDR3 length equals 16 residues. Germline V gene lookup returns CDR1 LNHDA and CDR2 SQIVND (reference sequence). CDR3 loop: CASRGFRIGVSQPQHF. CDR3 in DNA: TGTGCCAGTAGAGGTTTCAGGATTGGGGTGAGTCAGCCCCAGCATTTT.

This clone was found a few times. The chain recombines TRBV5-6 with TRBJ2-1; D not certain. This CDR3 has 14 amino acids. Germline-derived CDR1 and CDR2 are SGHDT and YYEEEE. V gave up 6 bases and J gave up 6 bases, with 16 bases separating them. This chain's CDR3 is CASKTPLKPNEQFF. The CDR3 nucleotides are TGTGCCAGCAAAACACCACTTAAACCCAATGAGCAGTTCTTC.

This clone came up a few times. V and J are TRBV10-3 and TRBJ2-7, with 8 positions matching TRBD1. The germline V gene encodes CDR1 ENHRY and CDR2 SYGVKD. V shed 6 bases, J shed 2 bases, and the junction held 6 bases outside the gene matches. The CDR3 spans 14 residues. CDR3 amino acids: CAISDRGSTYEQYF. The CDR3, as DNA: TGTGCCATCAGCGACAGGGGTTCCACCTACGAGCAGTACTTC.

The genes are TRBV11-3 and TRBJ2-1, with a possible D match to TRBD2 (6 bases). The V gene lost 1 base and the J gene lost 4 bases, with 17 bases spanning the gap. The V gene's germline CDR1 is SGHNT and CDR2 YENEEA. This CDR3 is 17 amino acids long. The DNA for the CDR3 is TGTGCCAGCAGCTTAGGTGAAGGTAGCGGAAAATACAATGAGCAGTTCTTC. Translating it yields CASSLGEGSGKYNEQFF.

As concerns this clone: Other DNA sequences in the sample encode the same CDR3. V and J are TRBV7-9 and TRBJ1-1; D remains unclear. The CDR3 has 13 amino acids. Deletions cut 1 base from V and 5 bases from J, with 8 bases between. CDR1 SEHNR and CDR2 FQNEAQ come from the germline V gene (reference sequence). The CDR3 region is CASSLVGATEAFF. For the CDR3, the DNA is TGTGCCAGCAGCTTAGTTGGAGCAACTGAAGCTTTCTTT.

The chain couples TRBV27 to TRBJ2-7, with 8 bases matching TRBD1. V was clipped by 6 bases and J by 5 bases; unmatched bases: 9. This CDR3 is built from 14 residues. CDR1 and CDR2 from the germline V gene are MNHEY and SMNVEV (reference sequence). DNA for the CDR3: TGTGCCAGCAGCCCCCGGACAGGGCTCAACGAGCAGTACTTC. This sequence encodes CASSPRTGLNEQYF.

V gene TRBV18 combines with J gene TRBJ2-2; D possibly uses TRBD1 or TRBD2 (5 bases each). CDR3 length equals 16 residues. Between the trimmed V and J ends, which lost 4 bases and 3 bases, there was a span of 15 bases. The V gene's germline CDR1 is KGHSH and CDR2 LQKENI. CDR3 loop: CASSLDSLGDTGELFF. The CDR3 DNA reads TGTGCCAGCTCACTTGACAGCCTGGGGGACACCGGGGAGCTGTTTTTT.

In its sample, this clone was seen a few times. The same CDR3 can be traced to other DNA sequences in this sample. This chain links TRBV27 with TRBJ1-1, with no clear D. The CDR3 contains 13 residues. The germline CDR1 and CDR2 sequences are MNHEY and SMNVEV (reference sequence). The germline V and J ends were trimmed by 2 bases and 2 bases, with 6 bases remaining between them. CDR3 sequence reads: CASSLLSNTEAFF. DNA of the CDR3: TGTGCCAGCAGTTTACTTTCCAACACTGAAGCTTTCTTT.

The gene calls are TRBV25-1 and TRBJ2-5; 10 bases fit TRBD1. Germline values: CDR1 MGHDK, CDR2 SYGVNS. Trimming cost V 3 bases and J 4 bases; bases outside gene matches: 2. This CDR3 spans 14 amino acids. The DNA of the CDR3 is TGTGCCAGCAGTGATGGGACAGGGGTAGAGACCCAGTACTTC. Its translation is CASSDGTGVETQYF.

This clone was detected only a few times. CDR3 residues: CASRLAEAYNEQFF. CDR3 nucleotide sequence: TGTGCCAGCAGGCTAGCGGAGGCCTACAATGAGCAGTTCTTC. The chain uses TRBV7-2 and TRBJ2-1, with 7 positions matching TRBD2. The CDR3 runs to 14 residues. In germline, CDR1 is SGHTA, CDR2 FQGNSA. V gave up 6 bases and J gave up 2 bases; unmatched junction bases: 4.

This clone was counted only a few times. The V and J genes are TRBV7-2 and TRBJ2-3; 11 nucleotides agree with TRBD1. The CDR3 spans 15 residues. Germline V gives CDR1 SGHTA, CDR2 FQGNSA. The trim removed 5 bases at V and 1 base at J, leaving 2 bases unmatched. DNA for the CDR3: TGTGCCAGCAGCCGGACAGGGGGCGGCACAGATACGCAGTATTTT. It specifies CASSRTGGGTDTQYF. Variable domain in full (rest from reference TRBV7-2 and TRBJ2-3): GAGVSQSPSNKVTEKGKDVELRCDPISGHTALYWYRQSLGQGLEFLIYFQGNSAPDKSGLPSDRFSAERTGGSVSTLTIQRTQQEDSAVYLCASSRTGGGTDTQYFGPGTRLTVL.